These 20 T cell receptor beta chains came from one sample sequenced in a study of blood T cell repertoires in COVID-19. Assay: immunoSEQ multiplex PCR; the TCRdb copy retains only in-frame clones and omits some. The sample consists of around 300,000 clones, 88% of them appearing once. Sequences were obtained from peripheral blood. The receptors come from a woman aged 45-65 years with active or convalescent COVID-19.

The chain uses TRBV6-1 and TRBJ1-2; tentatively, D is TRBD1 (5 bases). The CDR3 is 15 amino acids. Trimming removed 4 bases at V and 3 bases at J, with 15 bases between. CDR1 and CDR2 (germline): MNHNS, SASEGT. The CDR3 spells CASSVAGRSYYGYTF. DNA of the CDR3: TGTGCCAGCAGTGTAGCAGGGAGGTCATACTATGGCTACACCTTC.

J is TRBJ2-7 and V is TRBV6-2 or TRBV6-3, with D unclear. This CDR3 is 13 amino acids long. The ends were cut back, 2 bases at V and 6 bases at J, with 11 bases in the middle. Germline V gene data show CDR1 as MNHEY and CDR2 as SVGEGT. CDR3 in amino acids: CASSYLRTGEQYF. DNA for the CDR3: TGTGCCAGCAGTTACCTCCGTACGGGCGAGCAGTACTTC.

The gene calls are TRBV6-5 and TRBJ1-2; 8 bases match TRBD1. Germline values: CDR1 MNHEY, CDR2 SVGAGI. Trimming removed 6 bases from V and 6 bases from J; junction bases left unmatched: 6. The CDR3 contains 13 residues. Here the CDR3 DNA reads TGTGCCAGCAGCCCGGACAGGGTACATGGCTACACCTTC. Translation: CASSPDRVHGYTF.

The chain carries TRBV27 and TRBJ2-2, with no clear D. In germline, CDR1 is MNHEY, CDR2 SMNVEV (reference sequence). With 3 bases removed from V and 6 bases from J, the gap between germline ends came to 5 bases. The CDR3 spans 12 residues. CDR3 sequence (DNA): TGTGCCAGCAGTTTGCGAGCCGGGGAGCTGTTTTTT. Translation: CASSLRAGELFF.

The gene calls are TRBV15 and TRBJ1-2; maybe TRBD1 (5 bases). V was pared by 5 bases and J by 8 bases, with 18 bases between. Looked up from germline, CDR1 is LNHNV and CDR2 is YYDKDF (reference sequence). This CDR3 has 14 residues. Here the CDR3 reads CATSGAGGIQGYTF. In DNA form, the CDR3 reads TGTGCCACCAGCGGGGCGGGGGGGATTCAGGGCTACACCTTC.

The chain carries TRBV9 and TRBJ2-3, with 8 bases that match TRBD2. Germline V gene data show CDR1 as SGDLS and CDR2 as YYNGEE. V lost 4 bases to trimming and J lost 11 bases; unmatched junction nucleotides: 9. CDR3 length: 13 residues. The CDR3 nucleotides read TGTGCCAGCAGCTATGGACTAGCTGAATTGCAGTATTTT. Translation: CASSYGLAELQYF.

This clone was observed a handful of times. The chain employs TRBV4-2 and TRBJ2-1, with TRBD2 matching over 10 bases. The germline gives CDR1 LGHNA, CDR2 YNFKEQ. The V segment lost 5 bases and the J segment 7 bases; nucleotides outside the gene matches: 8. This CDR3 comprises 15 residues. The CDR3 region is CASSSIAGGDNEQFF. The CDR3 nucleotides read TGTGCCAGCAGCTCAATAGCGGGGGGCGATAATGAGCAGTTCTTC.

V is TRBV28 and J is TRBJ2-3; TRBD2 might be the D (7 bases). Germline values: CDR1 MDHEN, CDR2 SYDVKM. V shed 5 bases and J shed 3 bases, with 18 bases lying between them. This CDR3 is 16 amino acids long. CDR3 DNA sequence: TGTGCCAGCAGTGGGGGCGGGCTAGCGGAAACAGATACGCAGTATTTT. Amino acid sequence: CASSGGGLAETDTQYF.

The genes are TRBV9 and TRBJ1-3; D gene uncertain. The CDR3 is made up of 14 amino acids. The germline gives CDR1 SGDLS, CDR2 YYNGEE. Trimming pared 4 bases from V and 4 bases from J, leaving 12 bases between. CDR3 sequence (DNA): TGTGCCAGCAGCCCCGGTCCTGTGGGAAACACCATATATTTT. Protein: CASSPGPVGNTIYF.

The rearrangement uses TRBV4-1 and TRBJ2-7, with 13 nucleotides matching TRBD2. Germline V gene data show CDR1 as MGHRA and CDR2 as YSYEKL. This CDR3 spans 15 amino acids. J lost 5 bases, V lost 3 bases, and 4 bases had no gene match. The CDR3: CASSQDGLAGDEQYF. The CDR3 nucleotides read TGCGCCAGCAGCCAGGACGGACTAGCGGGGGACGAGCAGTACTTC.

This clone was observed once. V usage is TRBV19 and J usage is TRBJ2-7, with 8 bases fitting TRBD2. Germline trimming cut 3 bases from V and 3 bases from J; bases unmatched to any gene: 7. Germline CDR1 is LNHDA and CDR2 is SQIVND (reference sequence). This CDR3 is built from 15 residues. CDR3 in DNA: TGTGCCAGTAGTATTCTCAGCGGGAGTGTCTACGAGCAGTACTTC. Protein: CASSILSGSVYEQYF.

The chain joins TRBV4-1 to TRBJ1-2, with 7 bases lining up with TRBD1. Trimming removed 0 bases from V and 8 bases from J; junction bases left unmatched: 15. The CDR3 contains 17 residues. Germline loops: CDR1 MGHRA, CDR2 YSYEKL. Here the CDR3 DNA reads TGCGCCAGCAGCCAAGATTCTGTTTTGGACAGGTTCAGAGGCTACACCTTC. Translated, it gives CASSQDSVLDRFRGYTF.

The sample holds a few counts of this clone. The rearrangement uses TRBV28 and TRBJ1-1, with D possibly matching TRBD1 (5 bases). CDR1 and CDR2 from the germline V gene are MDHEN and SYDVKM. The CDR3 loop spans 15 amino acids. With 5 bases removed from V and 0 bases from J, the gap between germline ends came to 13 bases. The CDR3 loop is CASSLPGSMNTEAFF. The CDR3 coding sequence is TGTGCCAGCAGTCTTCCAGGGTCCATGAACACTGAAGCTTTCTTT.

The rearrangement uses TRBV28 and TRBJ2-5, with D perhaps matching TRBD1 (5 bases). Trimming removed 3 bases from V and 5 bases from J, with 10 bases in between. This CDR3 region has 13 residues. Germline V gene data show CDR1 as MDHEN and CDR2 as SYDVKM. This chain's CDR3 is CASSFGAVETQYF. The CDR3 region has the DNA TGTGCCAGCAGTTTTGGGGCGGTGGAGACCCAGTACTTC. The full variable domain, in which reference TRBV28 and TRBJ2-5 provide the parts outside the CDR3, is DVKVTQSSRYLVKRTGEKVFLECVQDMDHENMFWYRQDPGLGLRLIYFSYDVKMKEKGDIPEGYSVSREKKERFSLILESASTNQTSMYLCASSFGAVETQYFGPGTRLLVL.

The V call is TRBV6-6, the J call TRBJ1-6; D possibly corresponds to TRBD1 (5 bases). The V end was cut by 2 bases, the J end by 10 bases, with 9 bases between. The CDR3 covers 13 residues. CDR1 is MNHNY and CDR2 is SVGAGI in the germline V gene (reference sequence). Here the CDR3 reads CASSYGAASPLHF. CDR3 coding DNA: TGTGCCAGCAGTTACGGGGCGGCATCACCCCTCCACTTT.

In this sample, this clone turned up once. CDR3 nucleotides: TGTGCCAGCAGCTTAGCAGGGGTTAACACTGAAGCTTTCTTT. Translating gives CASSLAGVNTEAFF. The V and J genes are TRBV11-2 and TRBJ1-1; weak D call: TRBD1 (6 bases). Per the germline V gene, CDR1 is SGHAT and CDR2 is FQNNGV. The CDR3 contains 14 residues. With 1 base removed from V and 2 bases from J, the gap between germline ends came to 8 bases.

V is TRBV25-1 and J is TRBJ1-1; D is ambiguous. The CDR3 is made up of 14 amino acids. V was pared by 5 bases and J by 5 bases, with 15 bases between. Germline V gene lookup returns CDR1 MGHDK and CDR2 SYGVNS. The CDR3 is CASSLPGRGTEAFF. The CDR3, as DNA: TGTGCCAGCAGTCTTCCGGGAAGAGGAACTGAAGCTTTCTTT.

Of note for this clone: Germline and junction disagree at one end, which may indicate a read error. This chain uses TRBV29-1 with TRBJ2-7, with D uncertain. Germline V gene lookup returns CDR1 SQVTM and CDR2 ANQGSEA. CDR3 size: 13 residues. CDR3 amino acids: CSVEESDSCEQYF. CDR3 coding DNA: TGCAGCGTTGAAGAGTCTGACTCCTGCGAGCAGTACTTC.

The chain uses TRBV5-8 and TRBJ1-5; TRBD1 matches at 7 bases. Trimming at V came to 4 bases and at J to 6 bases, leaving 10 bases not matched to a gene. Germline V gene lookup returns CDR1 SGHTS and CDR2 YDEGEE. This CDR3 has 15 amino acids. This CDR3 is CASSRQGRIGQPQHF. CDR3 in DNA: TGTGCCAGCAGCCGACAGGGAAGGATCGGTCAGCCCCAGCATTTT.

The chain is built from TRBV10-3 and TRBJ1-1; TRBD1 matches at 7 bases. The ends lost 2 bases at V and 1 base at J; junction bases unmatched: 4. The germline CDR1 and CDR2 sequences are ENHRY and SYGVKD. This CDR3 spans 15 amino acids. The CDR3 protein is CAISEKGQTNTEAFF. CDR3 DNA sequence: TGTGCCATCAGTGAGAAGGGACAGACGAACACTGAAGCTTTCTTT.